Listed below are T cell receptor beta chains from one sample, sequenced in a study of response to subunit inactivated influenza vaccine. MiXCR, applied by TCRdb to the RT-PCR reads, yields one record per CDR3 protein. This sample has about 540,000 distinct CDR3 sequences, with roughly a quarter found just once. This sample also appeared in a second study, on T cells expressing NK-cell markers.

The sample was CD4+ T cells sorted from PBMCs, taken about 12 days after vaccination. The receptor source for this set is a man in his fifties or sixties who received an inactivated influenza vaccine. CDR3s include the opening cysteine and the closing phenylalanine or tryptophan. The D gene is left open where the match is weak. Where a row states a size, it is once, few, many or the class of an expanded clone; other rows omit it.

d_call: -
j_call: TRBJ1-1
v_call: TRBV5-4
clone_size: -
cdr3_nt: TGTGCCAGCATGGAACGCGTGAACACTGAAGCTTTCTTT
cdr3_aa: CASMERVNTEAFF

d_call: TRBD1
j_call: TRBJ1-4
v_call: TRBV5-5
clone_size: few
cdr3_nt: TGTGCCAGCAACCGGGACAGGGGCGAAAAACTGTTTTTT
cdr3_aa: CASNRDRGEKLFF

d_call: TRBD1
j_call: TRBJ2-7
v_call: TRBV11-2
clone_size: few
cdr3_nt: TGTGCCAGCAGCCGGGACAGATACCAACGCGAGCAGTACTTC
cdr3_aa: CASSRDRYQREQYF

d_call: -
j_call: TRBJ2-7
v_call: TRBV5-5
clone_size: few
cdr3_nt: TGTGCCAGCAGCCGAGGGATGGCGGACTACGAGCAGTACTTC
cdr3_aa: CASSRGMADYEQYF

d_call: TRBD1
j_call: TRBJ1-1
v_call: TRBV14
clone_size: -
cdr3_nt: TGTGCCAGCAGCCAGCGACAGGGGTTAGGTGTTACTGAAGCTTTCTTT
cdr3_aa: CASSQRQGLGVTEAFF

d_call: -
j_call: TRBJ2-5
v_call: TRBV9
clone_size: -
cdr3_nt: TGTGCCAGCAGCGTAGGACAGGGAGGTACAGAGACCCAGTACTTC
cdr3_aa: CASSVGQGGTETQYF

d_call: -
j_call: TRBJ1-1
v_call: TRBV7-9
clone_size: few
cdr3_nt: TGTGCCACCAGTCGGGGGATGAACACTGAAGCTTTCTTT
cdr3_aa: CATSRGMNTEAFF

d_call: -
j_call: TRBJ2-1
v_call: TRBV19
clone_size: -
cdr3_nt: TGTGCCAGTAGTAATCTCGTTCGGGGAGTGGATAATGAGCAGTTCTTC
cdr3_aa: CASSNLVRGVDNEQFF

d_call: -
j_call: TRBJ2-2
v_call: TRBV2
clone_size: -
cdr3_nt: TGTGCCAGCTGTATCGGGACCGGGGAGCTGTTTTTT
cdr3_aa: CASCIGTGELFF

d_call: -
j_call: TRBJ1-4
v_call: TRBV7-2
clone_size: few
cdr3_nt: TGTGCCAGCAGATTTGACACGGTCAATGAAAAACTGTTTTTT
cdr3_aa: CASRFDTVNEKLFF

d_call: -
j_call: TRBJ2-7
v_call: TRBV28
clone_size: -
cdr3_nt: TGTGCCAGCAGTCCCCCCCGAAGACTCACCTACGAGCAGTACTTC
cdr3_aa: CASSPPRRLTYEQYF

d_call: -
j_call: TRBJ1-4
v_call: TRBV5-1
clone_size: -
cdr3_nt: TGCGCCAGCAGCTTGGACAGAACAGGTGAAAAACTGTTTTTT
cdr3_aa: CASSLDRTGEKLFF

d_call: -
j_call: TRBJ2-7
v_call: TRBV15
clone_size: -
cdr3_nt: TGTGCCACCAGCAGAGAGAGGATCTCCCACTACGAGCAGTACTTC
cdr3_aa: CATSRERISHYEQYF

d_call: -
j_call: TRBJ1-1
v_call: TRBV7-8
clone_size: many
cdr3_nt: TGTGCCAGCAGCTTACGGGTCGGGGCCCGGGGGACTGAAGCTTTCTTT
cdr3_aa: CASSLRVGARGTEAFF

d_call: -
j_call: TRBJ1-1
v_call: TRBV6-1
clone_size: -
cdr3_nt: TGTGCCAGCAGGACAGACAGACAGAACACTGAAGCTTTCTTT
cdr3_aa: CASRTDRQNTEAFF

d_call: TRBD1
j_call: TRBJ1-5
v_call: TRBV20-1
clone_size: -
cdr3_nt: TGCAGTGCCATGAAGACAGGGAATCAGCCCCAGCATTTT
cdr3_aa: CSAMKTGNQPQHF

d_call: TRBD2
j_call: TRBJ2-3
v_call: TRBV24-1
clone_size: few
cdr3_nt: TGTGCCACCACCTCGCGGGAGGCCTCAGATACGCAGTATTTT
cdr3_aa: CATTSREASDTQYF

d_call: -
j_call: TRBJ2-3
v_call: TRBV5-1
clone_size: few
cdr3_nt: TGCGCCAGCAGCTCCAGTCAAAACACAGATACGCAGTATTTT
cdr3_aa: CASSSSQNTDTQYF

d_call: TRBD1
j_call: TRBJ2-1
v_call: TRBV7-9
clone_size: -
cdr3_nt: TGTGCCAGCAGCTTAGGAGGGGGCGTCATAAAAGAGCAGTTCTTC
cdr3_aa: CASSLGGGVIKEQFF

d_call: -
j_call: TRBJ1-2
v_call: TRBV7-2
clone_size: -
cdr3_nt: TGTGCCAGCAGCTTAGATAGGGGCAGGGATGGTGGCTACACCTTC
cdr3_aa: CASSLDRGRDGGYTF

d_call: -
j_call: TRBJ1-1
v_call: TRBV5-4
clone_size: -
cdr3_nt: TGTGCCAGCAGCTTGGAAGACACTGAAGCTTTCTTT
cdr3_aa: CASSLEDTEAFF

d_call: -
j_call: TRBJ2-7
v_call: TRBV5-6
clone_size: -
cdr3_nt: TGTGCCAGCAGCCGCGATAACGAGCAGTACTTC
cdr3_aa: CASSRDNEQYF

d_call: TRBD1
j_call: TRBJ1-1
v_call: TRBV6-2/TRBV6-3
clone_size: -
cdr3_nt: TGTGCCAGCAGCAGGACAGGGGGCGCGAGGACGAACACTGAAGCTTTCTTT
cdr3_aa: CASSRTGGARTNTEAFF

d_call: -
j_call: TRBJ2-1
v_call: TRBV7-3
clone_size: -
cdr3_nt: TGTGCCAGCAGCTTAGGTACAGGGACGTACAATGAGCAGTTCTTC
cdr3_aa: CASSLGTGTYNEQFF

d_call: TRBD2
j_call: TRBJ2-1
v_call: TRBV24-1
clone_size: -
cdr3_nt: TGTGCCACCAGTGATCCCGGGACTAGTCGGGCTGAGCAGTTCTTC
cdr3_aa: CATSDPGTSRAEQFF

d_call: TRBD1
j_call: TRBJ1-1
v_call: TRBV12-3/TRBV12-4
clone_size: many
cdr3_nt: TGTGCCAGCACCTTAGGGACAGTGAACACTGAAGCTTTCTTT
cdr3_aa: CASTLGTVNTEAFF

d_call: -
j_call: TRBJ1-2
v_call: TRBV20-1
clone_size: few
cdr3_nt: TGCAGTGCTCCTTGGGGCAGGGGATACTATGGCTACACCTTC
cdr3_aa: CSAPWGRGYYGYTF